The source of this T cell receptor (beta chain) is a study of T cells after yellow fever vaccination. This clonotype was counted between two and nine times. As TCR cDNA was made by 5'RACE template switching, a universal primer site and UMIs were added. TCRdb independently ran MiXCR on the 5' RACE reads; one entry per CDR3 protein. Here the sample spans roughly 500,000 distinct CDR3 sequences, about a fifth being singletons. The CDR3 has 13 amino acids. J lost 5 bases, V lost 6 bases, and 6 bases had no gene match. The rearrangement links TRBV12-3 or TRBV12-4 to TRBJ2-7; 8 positions match TRBD1. The receptor was derived from a young man who received the YFV17D yellow fever vaccine. This specimen consisted of PBMCs, obtained 15 days after the yellow fever booster vaccination. The CDR3 DNA sequence: TGTGCCAGCAGAACCGACAGGGGACACGAGCAGTACTTC. It translates to CASRTDRGHEQYF.